Listed below are T cell receptor beta chains from one sample, sequenced in a study of graft-versus-host responses after intestinal transplantation. No antigen has been assigned to these receptors. TCRdb keeps only in-frame clones here, not all; method: immunoSEQ multiplex PCR. Of roughly 73,000 clones listed, around 86% are singletons. The sequenced sample was unstimulated CD8+ T cells sorted from spleen or lymph node cells, obtained before transplant. These TCRs come from a human donor who was the organ donor for an intestinal transplant. Both conserved end residues are part of each CDR3. Each record gives: V gene, D gene, J gene, CDR3 DNA, CDR3 protein. The D gene is left open where the match is weak.

v_call: TRBV6-1
d_call: NA
j_call: TRBJ1-1
cdr3_nt: TGTGCCAGCAGTGAGTCGGAGAACACTGAAGCTTTCTTT
cdr3_aa: CASSESENTEAFF

v_call: TRBV7-3
d_call: NA
j_call: TRBJ1-1
cdr3_nt: TGTGCCAGCAGCTTAAGTTATGGGGTAGAAGCTTTCTTT
cdr3_aa: CASSLSYGVEAFF

v_call: TRBV6-1
d_call: TRBD1
j_call: TRBJ1-4
cdr3_nt: TGTGCCAGCAGTGAATTACCGGGACAGGGTAATGAAAAACTGTTTTTT
cdr3_aa: CASSELPGQGNEKLFF

v_call: TRBV7-9
d_call: NA
j_call: TRBJ1-4
cdr3_nt: TGTGCCAGCAGTTGGGGGACCTCGGGTGAAAAACTGTTTTTT
cdr3_aa: CASSWGTSGEKLFF

v_call: TRBV2
d_call: NA
j_call: TRBJ2-1
cdr3_nt: TGTGCCAGCAGTGAGGTAGATTACAATGAGCAGTTCTTC
cdr3_aa: CASSEVDYNEQFF

v_call: TRBV29-1
d_call: NA
j_call: TRBJ2-1
cdr3_nt: TGCAGCGTTGCCCGGGACACCTACAATGAGCAGTTCTTC
cdr3_aa: CSVARDTYNEQFF

v_call: TRBV4-2
d_call: NA
j_call: TRBJ2-7
cdr3_nt: TGTGCCAGCAGCCAAGTAACGGATCTGGAGGAGCAGTACTTC
cdr3_aa: CASSQVTDLEEQYF

v_call: TRBV9
d_call: NA
j_call: TRBJ1-3
cdr3_nt: TGTGCCAGCAGCGTAGACCCAGGGTTCGGAAACACCATATATTTT
cdr3_aa: CASSVDPGFGNTIYF

v_call: TRBV18
d_call: TRBD2
j_call: TRBJ2-5
cdr3_nt: TGTGCCAGCTCAGCAAATAGCGGGGGCCCGAGGGGGCAAGAGACCCAGTACTTC
cdr3_aa: CASSANSGGPRGQETQYF

v_call: TRBV19
d_call: NA
j_call: TRBJ2-2
cdr3_nt: TGTGCCAGTAGTATTTCGGATCTGCTTAACACCGGGGAGCTGTTTTTT
cdr3_aa: CASSISDLLNTGELFF

v_call: TRBV5-4
d_call: NA
j_call: TRBJ1-2
cdr3_nt: TGTGCCAGCAGCCCGACTGCCAACTATGGCTACACCTTC
cdr3_aa: CASSPTANYGYTF

v_call: TRBV7-3
d_call: TRBD2
j_call: TRBJ2-6
cdr3_nt: TGTGCCAGCAGCCCCGCTGGCGGGGGGCTGGAATCTGGGGCCAACGTCCTGACTTTC
cdr3_aa: CASSPAGGGLESGANVLTF

v_call: TRBV25-1
d_call: NA
j_call: TRBJ1-6
cdr3_nt: TGTGCCAGCAGCGACTACTATAATTCACCCCTCCACTTT
cdr3_aa: CASSDYYNSPLHF

v_call: TRBV28
d_call: NA
j_call: TRBJ2-5
cdr3_nt: TGTGCCAGCAGTTTCGGGGGGCCTCAAGAGACCCAGTACTTC
cdr3_aa: CASSFGGPQETQYF

v_call: TRBV6-5
d_call: TRBD1
j_call: TRBJ1-3
cdr3_nt: TGTGCCAGCAGTGGGACAGGGGGCTTTGGAAACACCATATATTTT
cdr3_aa: CASSGTGGFGNTIYF

v_call: TRBV19
d_call: TRBD2
j_call: TRBJ2-5
cdr3_nt: TGTGCCAGTAGTGCGGCGGGGGGACTACAAGAGACCCAGTACTTC
cdr3_aa: CASSAAGGLQETQYF